This T cell receptor (beta chain) stems from a study of identical twins. Findings of the study overall: Excess low generation probability was seen in twin-shared out-of-frame alpha sequences.

TCRdb redid the calling of the 5' RACE reads with MiXCR, one entry per CDR3 protein. The table records about 890,000 distinct CDR3 sequences, around 12% of them present only once. As concerns this clonotype: Its target is unknown.

The CDR3 consists of 17 residues. CDR1 and CDR2 from the germline V gene are MNHEY and SVGAGI. Trimming removed 3 bases from V and 5 bases from J; junction bases left unmatched: 10. These sequences were also reported in another study, on yellow fever vaccine responses in identical twins.

The chain links TRBV6-5 to TRBJ2-7; 13 positions match TRBD2. What was sequenced was PBMCs. The receptor's source is a woman aged 18 to 35 in good health. The CDR3 DNA sequence: TGTGCCAGCAGTTATACCCTGACTAGCGGGAGGATGAACGAGCAGTACTTC. Amino acid sequence: CASSYTLTSGRMNEQYF.